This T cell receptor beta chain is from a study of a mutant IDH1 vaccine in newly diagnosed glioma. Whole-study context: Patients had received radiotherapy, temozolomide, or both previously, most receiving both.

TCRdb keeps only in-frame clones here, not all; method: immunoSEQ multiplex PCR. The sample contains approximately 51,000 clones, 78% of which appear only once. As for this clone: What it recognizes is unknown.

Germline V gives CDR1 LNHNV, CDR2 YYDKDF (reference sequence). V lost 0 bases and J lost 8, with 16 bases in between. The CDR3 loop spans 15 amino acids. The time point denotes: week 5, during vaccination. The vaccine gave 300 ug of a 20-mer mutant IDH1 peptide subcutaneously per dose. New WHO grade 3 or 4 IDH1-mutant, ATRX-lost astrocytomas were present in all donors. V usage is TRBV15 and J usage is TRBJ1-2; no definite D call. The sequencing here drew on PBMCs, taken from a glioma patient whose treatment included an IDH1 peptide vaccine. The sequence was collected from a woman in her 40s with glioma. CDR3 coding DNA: TGTGCCACCAGCAGAGATCGGGCTTCGGGCGGAGGCTACACCTTC. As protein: CATSRDRASGGGYTF.